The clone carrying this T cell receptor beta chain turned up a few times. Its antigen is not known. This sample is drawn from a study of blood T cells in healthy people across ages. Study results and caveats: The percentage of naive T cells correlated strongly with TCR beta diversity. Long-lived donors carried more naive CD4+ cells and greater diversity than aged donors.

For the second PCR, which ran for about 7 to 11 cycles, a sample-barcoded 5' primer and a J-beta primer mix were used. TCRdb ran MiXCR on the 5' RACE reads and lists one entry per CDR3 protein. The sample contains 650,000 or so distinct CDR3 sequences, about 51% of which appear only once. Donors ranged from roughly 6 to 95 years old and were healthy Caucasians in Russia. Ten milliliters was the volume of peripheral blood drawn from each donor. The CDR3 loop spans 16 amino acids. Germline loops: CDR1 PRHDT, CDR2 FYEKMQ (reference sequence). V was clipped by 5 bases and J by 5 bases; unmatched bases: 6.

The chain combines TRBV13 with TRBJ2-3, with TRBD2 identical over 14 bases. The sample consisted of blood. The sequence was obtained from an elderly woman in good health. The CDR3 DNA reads TGTGCCAGCAGCCCCACCGGGACTAGCGGGAGAGATACGCAGTATTTT. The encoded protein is CASSPTGTSGRDTQYF.